The 10 T cell receptor beta chains given below trace back to one sample, sequenced in a study of molecular identifiers for immune sequencing clone quantification. Each CDR3 protein is one row after TCRdb ran MiXCR on the PCR reads. The table lists some 91,000 distinct CDR3 sequences, less than 25% of them singletons. Sequencing was performed on naive CD8+ T cells from blood, with Jurkat cell RNA spiked in. Described subset: FACS-sorted CD8+CD4-CCR7+CD45RA+ naive T cells. The receptors here all came from a human donor in good health. Some libraries in this study had Jurkat cell RNA spiked in.

This clonotype came up a few times. The rearrangement joins TRBV7-2 to TRBJ2-7; tentative D call: TRBD2 (6 bases). The CDR3 loop spans 17 amino acids. Germline V gene lookup returns CDR1 SGHTA and CDR2 FQGNSA. Trimming pared 5 bases from V and 0 bases from J, leaving 20 bases between. CDR3 coding DNA: TGTGCCAGCAGCCCTTCGGCGGGACGCTGGTTCTCCTACGAGCAGTACTTC. Its protein product is CASSPSAGRWFSYEQYF.

In regard to this clonotype: A much larger clone lies a single base off, so this may be a read error. This rearrangement joins TRBV4-2 to TRBJ2-3; 10 nucleotides agree with TRBD2. In germline, CDR1 is LGHNA, CDR2 YNFKEQ. CDR3 size: 16 residues. CDR3 in amino acids: CASSQAASGSTDTPYF. The CDR3 DNA sequence: TGTGCCAGCAGCCAAGCGGCTAGCGGGAGCACAGATACGCCGTATTTT.

This clonotype was detected ten times or more. The chain uses TRBV10-3 and TRBJ2-7; D ambiguous. Trimming took off 0 bases at V and 1 base at J, with 7 bases between the two ends. Germline V CDR1 and CDR2: ENHRY, SYGVKD. CDR3 length: 14 residues. CDR3 sequence (DNA): TGTGCCATCAGTGAGTCTCTCACTTCCTACGAGCAGTACTTC. Encoded protein: CAISESLTSYEQYF.

This clonotype was seen at least ten times. V usage is TRBV28 and J usage is TRBJ1-5; the match to TRBD1 covers 7 bases. From germline, CDR1 is MDHEN and CDR2 SYDVKM. V lost 1 base, J lost 6 bases, and 9 bases stayed unmatched. This CDR3 is built from 16 residues. The CDR3 DNA is TGTGCCAGCAGTTTATTTACAGGGGCGGGGGGTCAGCCCCAGCATTTT. It specifies CASSLFTGAGGQPQHF.

There are many counts of this clonotype. The chain joins TRBV5-1 to TRBJ2-7; D assignment may be TRBD1 or TRBD2 (5 bases each). CDR3 length equals 17 residues. Trimming took 3 bases from V and 3 from J, leaving 22 bases between them. Germline CDR1 reads SGHRS; CDR2 reads YFSETQ. The CDR3, as DNA: TGCGCCAGCAGCTCTTCTCCCGGGACGGACAAACTCTACGAGCAGTACTTC. This encodes CASSSSPGTDKLYEQYF.

Note on this clonotype: This may arise from a read error, as a much more abundant clone is one base away. The rearrangement links TRBV27 to TRBJ2-7; D is unresolved. In germline, CDR1 is MNHEY, CDR2 SMNVEV (reference sequence). There are 13 residues in the CDR3. CDR3 region: CASSLGDRYEQCF. Written as DNA, the CDR3 is TGTGCCAGCAGTTTAGGTGATCGGTACGAGCAGTGCTTC.

This clonotype came up many times. The chain is built from TRBV20-1 and TRBJ1-1; 7 nucleotides line up with TRBD1. This CDR3 contains 13 residues. Germline V gives CDR1 DFQATT, CDR2 SNEGSKA (reference sequence). The V and J ends lost 3 bases and 1 base, in that order; junction bases with no gene match: 2. The CDR3 spells CSARGTANTEAFF. Written as DNA, the CDR3 is TGCAGTGCTAGGGGGACAGCGAACACTGAAGCTTTCTTT.

In the case of this clonotype: This clone may be a read error of a much larger clone one base away. This rearrangement joins TRBV7-8 to TRBJ1-2; a possible D gene is TRBD1 (6 bases). The germline gives CDR1 SGHVS, CDR2 FQNEAQ. V lost 1 base and J lost 2, with 11 bases in between. This CDR3 comprises 15 residues. The CDR3 here is CASSLVTGQNYGYTF. The CDR3 bases are TGTGCCAGCAGCTTAGTTACAGGACAGAACTATGGCTACACCTTC.

The table lists this clonotype with many counts. V usage is TRBV7-2 and J usage is TRBJ2-1, with 9 bases lining up with TRBD2. J gave up 4 bases and V 2 bases, and 3 bases lay outside the gene matches. The CDR3 spans 15 residues. Germline CDR1 SGHTA, CDR2 FQGNSA. The CDR3 sequence is CASSLLAGTYNEQFF. In DNA, the CDR3 is TGTGCCAGCAGCTTACTAGCGGGAACTTACAATGAGCAGTTCTTC.

At least ten counts were recorded for this clonotype. The rearrangement links TRBV7-8 to TRBJ2-3; D not resolved. The germline gives CDR1 SGHVS, CDR2 FQNEAQ. CDR3 size: 15 residues. Deletions cut 2 bases from V and 0 bases from J, with 9 bases between. The CDR3 coding sequence is TGTGCCAGCAGCTTACTTGGCGGAAGCACAGATACGCAGTATTTT. Translating gives CASSLLGGSTDTQYF.